This T cell receptor (beta chain) was sequenced for a study of OX40 agonist ivuxolimab in advanced cancers. Overall study context: An agonistic human IgG2 monoclonal antibody against OX40 (CD134) was given. Hepatocellular carcinoma, melanoma, renal cell or head and neck cancer affected the dose-escalation patients.

About this clone itself: Its antigen remains unidentified.

Profiling relied on immunoSEQ multiplex PCR, and the TCRdb table lists in-frame clones only, not all of them. The sample shows roughly 80,000 clones, approximately 82% of them seen only once. Study outcomes and limitations: Mean expanded clone counts were higher in CD8+ than CD4+ T cells. Both CD4+ and CD8+ T cell populations in blood had undergone clonal expansion by week 6 at 0.1 to 3.0 mg/kg.

The sequence was collected from an adult with an advanced solid tumor such as melanoma, head and neck, liver or kidney cancer. Sequencing was performed on CD4+ or CD8+ T cells sorted from blood, taken in a trial of the OX40 agonist ivuxolimab.

The CDR3 spells CASSLDRTGTGGYTF. The CDR3 bases are TGTGCCAGCAGCTTGGACCGGACAGGGACGGGTGGCTACACCTTC. This chain links TRBV7-8 with TRBJ1-2, with 8 bases lining up with TRBD1. With V trimmed by 3 bases and J by 7 bases, 10 bases remained unmatched. Germline V lookup: CDR1 SGHVS, CDR2 FQNEAQ. The CDR3 is 15 residues long.